Below are 31 T cell receptor beta chains sequenced from a single sample in a study of beta chain features in type 1 diabetes. Investigators reverse transcribed all isolated RNA, so they sequenced expressed TCRB transcripts. Generated by immunoSEQ multiplex PCR, the TCRdb table keeps only in-frame clones and is missing some. The sample shows 900,000 or so clones, about 17% of them seen only once. Sequencing was done on a sample of naive CD4+ T cells from blood. The receptors stem from a woman aged 18 to 35 in good health.

This clone was observed a handful of times. The chain recombines TRBV7-6 with TRBJ2-3; TRBD2 agrees at 12 bases. The CDR3 loop spans 16 amino acids. Germline V gene sequence: CDR1 SGHVS, CDR2 FNYEAQ. V trimming: 6 bases; J trimming: 2 bases; junction bases outside the gene matches: 6. The DNA of the CDR3 is TGTGCCAGCAGTCAGCTAGCGGGAGGGCTCACAGATACGCAGTATTTT. It codes for CASSQLAGGLTDTQYF.

This rearrangement joins TRBV28 to TRBJ1-2; 8 positions agree with TRBD1. This CDR3 is built from 12 residues. CDR1 MDHEN and CDR2 SYDVKM come from the germline V gene. Losses at the gene ends were 10 bases for V and 4 bases for J; bases not matched to a gene: 5. CDR3 sequence: CATPDRAYGYTF. CDR3 sequence (DNA): TGTGCCACCCCGGACAGGGCCTATGGCTACACCTTC.

This chain uses TRBV7-2 with TRBJ2-7; D is perhaps TRBD2 (5 bases). CDR1 SGHTA and CDR2 FQGNSA come from the germline V gene. The V end lost 8 bases, the J end lost 4 bases, and 15 bases lay between the germline ends. The CDR3 runs 13 residues. The chain's CDR3 is CASAPGNKYEQYF. The CDR3 nucleotides read TGTGCCAGCGCTCCGGGAAACAAATACGAGCAGTACTTC. The variable domain in full, with the rest retrieved from reference TRBV7-2 and TRBJ2-7, is GAGVSQSPSNKVTEKGKDVELRCDPISGHTALYWYRQSLGQGLEFLIYFQGNSAPDKSGLPSDRFSAERTGGSVSTLTIQRTQQEDSAVYLCASAPGNKYEQYFGPGTRLTVT.

The rearrangement links TRBV28 to TRBJ2-7, with TRBD1 matching 9 bases. Trimming at V came to 4 bases and at J to 6 bases, leaving 7 bases not matched to a gene. There are 14 residues in the CDR3. Germline V gives CDR1 MDHEN, CDR2 SYDVKM. Here the CDR3 reads CASSSWTGVGEQYF. The CDR3 DNA reads TGTGCCAGCAGTTCCTGGACAGGGGTGGGCGAGCAGTACTTC.

CDR3 sequence: CASSEDRARSTDTQYF. In DNA form, the CDR3 reads TGTGCCAGCAGTGAAGACAGAGCCCGGAGCACAGATACGCAGTATTTT. This rearrangement joins TRBV6-1 to TRBJ2-3, with D hard to call. The germline gives CDR1 MNHNS, CDR2 SASEGT. The CDR3 runs 16 residues. V gave up 1 base and J gave up 0 bases, with 11 bases separating them.

This clone has just a few counts. The chain couples TRBV6-5 to TRBJ2-7, with 8 bases lining up with TRBD2. The trim removed 0 bases at V and 3 bases at J, leaving 7 bases unmatched. The CDR3 loop spans 16 amino acids. Germline CDR1 and CDR2: MNHEY and SVGAGI. The CDR3 DNA reads as TGTGCCAGCAGTTACTCGGGGAGCGGGAGTGTCTACGAGCAGTACTTC. Translation: CASSYSGSGSVYEQYF.

The chain couples TRBV2 to TRBJ2-2; weak D call: TRBD1 (6 bases). CDR3 length equals 15 residues. V lost 7 bases and J lost 2, with 14 bases in between. From germline, CDR1 is SNHLY and CDR2 FYNNEI. The CDR3 DNA is TGTGCCAGCAACCTGCAGGGGCCTAACACCGGGGAGCTGTTTTTT. It translates to CASNLQGPNTGELFF.

Only a few counts were recorded for this clone. The V and J genes are TRBV5-1 and TRBJ2-5, with D perhaps matching TRBD2 (6 bases). V dropped 0 bases and J dropped 2 bases, with 14 bases sitting between them. This CDR3 contains 16 residues. From germline, CDR1 is SGHRS and CDR2 YFSETQ. CDR3 bases: TGCGCCAGCAGCTTGGGGCCGTTACTAGCACAAGAGACCCAGTACTTC. Translation gives CASSLGPLLAQETQYF. Drawing the rest from reference TRBV5-1 and TRBJ2-5, the complete variable domain is KAGVTQTPRYLIKTRGQQVTLSCSPISGHRSVSWYQQTPGQGLQFLFEYFSETQRNKGNFPGRFSGRQFSNSRSEMNVSTLELGDSALYLCASSLGPLLAQETQYFGPGTRLLVL.

This chain joins TRBV5-1 and TRBJ1-1; D call uncertain. V lost 4 bases to trimming and J lost 4 bases, with 11 bases between them. The CDR3 has 13 amino acids. The germline V gene has CDR1 SGHRS and CDR2 YFSETQ. This chain's CDR3 is CASSLFQRTEAFF. In nucleotides, the CDR3 is TGCGCCAGCAGCCTCTTTCAGCGCACTGAAGCTTTCTTT.

This clone was seen more than once but under ten times. CDR3 loop: CASLDQRDYNEQFF. In DNA, the CDR3 is TGTGCCTCCTTAGACCAGCGGGATTACAATGAGCAGTTCTTC. The gene calls are TRBV10-3 and TRBJ2-1, with 7 positions matching TRBD2. Germline V gives CDR1 ENHRY, CDR2 SYGVKD. The CDR3 contains 14 residues. The V and J ends lost 11 bases and 4 bases, in that order; junction bases with no gene match: 11.

Only a few counts were recorded for this clone. The V call is TRBV6-4, the J call TRBJ2-1; TRBD2 matches 16 bases. V shed 3 bases and J 5 bases; nucleotides not matched to a gene: 4. The germline CDR1 and CDR2 sequences are MRHNA and SNTAGT. The CDR3 sequence is 17 residues long. CDR3 nucleotides: TGTGCCAGCAGTGAGAGGGGACTAGCGGGAGGGAACAATGAGCAGTTCTTC. Residues: CASSERGLAGGNNEQFF.

The gene calls are TRBV4-3 and TRBJ2-3, with TRBD2 identical over 10 bases. Germline V lookup: CDR1 LGHNA, CDR2 YSLEER. V lost 4 bases, J lost 4 bases, and 20 bases stayed unmatched. The CDR3 runs to 20 residues. CDR3 in DNA: TGCGCCAGCAGCCCAGCCCGTTGGGCCCCCGGGACTAGCGTTTCAGATACGCAGTATTTT. It is translated as CASSPARWAPGTSVSDTQYF.

The chain joins TRBV10-3 to TRBJ1-2, with D perhaps TRBD1 (6 bases). The germline CDR1 and CDR2 sequences are ENHRY and SYGVKD. The CDR3 runs 13 residues. V was clipped by 10 bases and J by 2 bases, with 14 bases between them. CDR3 in DNA: TGTGCCACTACGACAGACAGGAACTATGGCTACACCTTC. Translation gives CATTTDRNYGYTF.

The chain links TRBV19 to TRBJ2-4, with TRBD1 matching over 9 bases. V shed 4 bases, J shed 8 bases, and the junction held 12 bases outside the gene matches. The CDR3 totals 16 residues. CDR1 and CDR2 from the germline V gene are LNHDA and SQIVND (reference sequence). The CDR3, as DNA: TGTGCCAGTAGTACCTCCCCGGGACAGGGATGGCACATTCAGTACTTC. It translates to CASSTSPGQGWHIQYF.

V is TRBV15 and J is TRBJ1-5; D perhaps matches TRBD1 (5 bases). Between the trimmed V and J ends, which lost 3 bases and 4 bases, there was a span of 13 bases. Germline CDR1 is LNHNV and CDR2 is YYDKDF (reference sequence). This CDR3 is 15 amino acids long. DNA for the CDR3: TGTGCCACCAGCAGCAAGATGACAGAAAATCAGCCCCAGCATTTT. It yields the protein CATSSKMTENQPQHF. The full variable domain, rest sourced from reference TRBV15 and TRBJ1-5, is DAMVIQNPRYQVTQFGKPVTLSCSQTLNHNVMYWYQQKSSQAPKLLFHYYDKDFNNEADTPDNFQSRRPNTSFCFLDIRSPGLGDTAMYLCATSSKMTENQPQHFGDGTRLSIL.

The chain carries TRBV7-9 and TRBJ2-3, with a possible D match to TRBD1 (6 bases). This CDR3 has 15 amino acids. Germline assignment: CDR1 SEHNR and CDR2 FQNEAQ (reference sequence). V shed 2 bases and J shed 0 bases, with 9 bases lying between them. CDR3 amino acids: CASSLRTVSTDTQYF. In DNA form, the CDR3 reads TGTGCCAGCAGCTTACGGACAGTCAGCACAGATACGCAGTATTTT.

The chain is built from TRBV19 and TRBJ2-7, with 7 bases lining up with TRBD1. Unmatched junction bases numbered 10, after V lost 6 bases and J lost 2 bases. Per the germline V gene, CDR1 is LNHDA and CDR2 is SQIVND (reference sequence). The CDR3 consists of 15 residues. The CDR3 loop reads CASRDHRDSPYEQYF. CDR3 DNA sequence: TGTGCCAGTAGAGACCACCGGGACAGCCCCTACGAGCAGTACTTC.

J is TRBJ2-2 and V is TRBV10-3; D gene unclear. V was trimmed by 7 bases and J by 6 bases, leaving 12 bases between them. The CDR3 extends over 13 amino acids. Germline values: CDR1 ENHRY, CDR2 SYGVKD. The CDR3 spells CAINLGPPGELFF. The CDR3 DNA sequence: TGTGCCATCAACTTGGGCCCACCCGGGGAGCTGTTTTTT.

The CDR3 DNA is TGTGCCAGCAGCTTTTCTAGGAGTATCTCCTACGAGCAGTACTTC. This sequence encodes CASSFSRSISYEQYF. The chain links TRBV7-2 to TRBJ2-7; D gene uncertain. This CDR3 has 15 amino acids. Trimming took off 3 bases at V and 0 bases at J, with 12 bases between the two ends. Germline lookup yields CDR1 SGHTA and CDR2 FQGNSA.

In this sample, this clone turned up a few times. This chain links TRBV29-1 with TRBJ2-5, with 10 bases that match TRBD2. Germline V gene sequence: CDR1 SQVTM, CDR2 ANQGSEA. The junction had 10 bases not matched to a gene; V was cut back by 4 bases and J by 5 bases. This CDR3 comprises 15 residues. CDR3 in amino acids: CSVAGVAGGGETQYF. The CDR3 region has the DNA TGCAGCGTTGCCGGGGTAGCGGGAGGTGGGGAGACCCAGTACTTC. The full variable domain, completed using reference TRBV29-1 and TRBJ2-5, is SAVISQKPSRDICQRGTSLTIQCQVDSQVTMMFWYRQQPGQSLTLIATANQGSEATYESGFVIDKFPISRPNLTFSTLTVSNMSPEDSSIYLCSVAGVAGGGETQYFGPGTRLLVL.

This clone has a handful of counts. This chain uses TRBV1 with TRBJ2-5; the table gives TRBD2 as D, unverified against the DNA. TRBV1 is tagged as a pseudogene. This CDR3 has 17 amino acids. The CDR3 is CTSSQPPGLGGQETQYF. The CDR3 DNA is TGCACCAGCAGCCAGCCCCCGGGACTAGGAGGCCAAGAGACCCAGTACTTC.

This clone was counted a few times. The chain recombines TRBV7-2 with TRBJ1-2; no clear D. The CDR3 is 12 amino acids. The V end was cut by 5 bases, the J end by 4 bases, with 8 bases between. Germline V gives CDR1 SGHTA, CDR2 FQGNSA. The CDR3 DNA reads TGTGCCAGCAGCCTCCACCTCTATGGCTACACCTTC. As protein: CASSLHLYGYTF.

The genes are TRBV7-9 and TRBJ1-3; perhaps TRBD1 as D (6 bases). Trimming pared 5 bases from V and 2 bases from J, leaving 25 bases between. Per germline, CDR1 SEHNR and CDR2 FQNEAQ (reference sequence). This CDR3 contains 19 residues. This CDR3 reads CASSPTRTENVKTGNTIYF. In DNA, the CDR3 is TGTGCCAGCAGCCCCACCCGGACAGAAAACGTCAAAACTGGAAACACCATATATTTT.

The chain combines TRBV5-1 with TRBJ2-1, with 12 positions matching TRBD2. This CDR3 region has 23 residues. Trimming at V came to 0 bases and at J to 0 bases, leaving 19 bases not matched to a gene. The germline V gene has CDR1 SGHRS and CDR2 YFSETQ. DNA for the CDR3: TGCGCCAGCAGCTTGGGCCCTACGACTGCTAGCGGGAGGGCCGTGAGCTCCTACAATGAGCAGTTCTTC. This codes for CASSLGPTTASGRAVSSYNEQFF.

This clone turned up a few times. V usage is TRBV18 and J usage is TRBJ2-1, with D perhaps TRBD2 (5 bases). Deletions cut 1 base from V and 3 bases from J, with 7 bases between. Germline V CDR1 and CDR2: KGHSH, LQKENI. This CDR3 region has 14 residues. For the CDR3, the DNA is TGTGCCAGCTCACCACTTAGCGACTACAATGAGCAGTTCTTC. It encodes CASSPLSDYNEQFF.

The chain uses TRBV7-3 and TRBJ2-5, with D tentatively TRBD1 (5 bases). Trimming cost V 1 base and J 2 bases, with 11 bases left between them. The CDR3 is made up of 15 amino acids. CDR1 is SGHTA and CDR2 is FQGTGA in the germline V gene. CDR3 sequence reads: CASSLMGHPQETQYF. Here the CDR3 DNA reads TGTGCCAGCAGCTTAATGGGGCATCCTCAAGAGACCCAGTACTTC.

In this sample, this clone turned up a few times. The chain recombines TRBV7-2 with TRBJ2-1; D may correspond to TRBD1 or TRBD2 (5 bases each). V was pared by 5 bases and J by 4 bases, with 15 bases between. The CDR3 length is 15 residues. Germline CDR1 SGHTA, CDR2 FQGNSA. The CDR3 DNA is TGTGCCAGCAGCCCCAGCGGTGGGGGATACAATGAGCAGTTCTTC. Its protein is CASSPSGGGYNEQFF. Using reference TRBV7-2 and TRBJ2-1 for the parts outside the CDR3, the full variable domain is GAGVSQSPSNKVTEKGKDVELRCDPISGHTALYWYRQSLGQGLEFLIYFQGNSAPDKSGLPSDRFSAERTGGSVSTLTIQRTQQEDSAVYLCASSPSGGGYNEQFFGPGTRLTVL.

The chain uses TRBV27 and TRBJ2-1; 11 bases line up with TRBD2. The CDR3 runs to 15 residues. Germline V gene sequence: CDR1 MNHEY, CDR2 SMNVEV (reference sequence). V was clipped by 2 bases and J by 5 bases; unmatched bases: 2. CDR3 sequence: CASSLRLAGNNEQFF. The CDR3 nucleotides read TGTGCCAGCAGTTTACGACTAGCGGGGAACAATGAGCAGTTCTTC.

V and J are TRBV7-5 and TRBJ2-7; the table calls TRBD1, which could not be checked here. TRBV7-5 is a pseudogene. There are 14 residues in the CDR3. The CDR3 region has the DNA TGTGCCAGAAGCTTAGGACCGCCCAGGGGCGAGCAGTACTTC. Protein product: CARSLGPPRGEQYF.

The table lists this clone with a few counts. This chain joins TRBV4-2 and TRBJ2-6; tentatively, D is TRBD1 (6 bases). The CDR3 runs 17 residues. Germline V lookup: CDR1 LGHNA, CDR2 YNFKEQ. Trimming shortened V by 2 bases and J by 2 bases, and 13 bases separated the two germline ends. The CDR3 region is CASSQNTQGAGANVLTF. CDR3 nucleotide sequence: TGTGCCAGCAGCCAAAACACACAGGGAGCTGGGGCCAACGTCCTGACTTTC.

The chain combines TRBV1 with TRBJ2-7; the DNA was not used to check the table's D call, TRBD2. TRBV1 is termed a pseudogene. The CDR3 runs to 15 residues. The CDR3 reads CTSSQPGTITYEQYF. The CDR3 DNA reads TGCACCAGCAGCCAACCCGGGACTATAACCTACGAGCAGTACTTC.